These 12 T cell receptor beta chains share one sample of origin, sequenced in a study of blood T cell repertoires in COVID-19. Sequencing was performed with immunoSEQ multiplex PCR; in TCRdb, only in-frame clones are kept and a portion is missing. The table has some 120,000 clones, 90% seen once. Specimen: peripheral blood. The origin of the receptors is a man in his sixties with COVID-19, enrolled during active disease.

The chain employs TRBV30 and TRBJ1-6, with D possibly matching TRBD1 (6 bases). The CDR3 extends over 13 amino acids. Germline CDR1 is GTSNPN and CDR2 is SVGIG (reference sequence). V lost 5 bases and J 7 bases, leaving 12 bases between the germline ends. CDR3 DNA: TGTGCCTGGCGCCGACAGGAGAATTCACCCCTCCACTTT. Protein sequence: CAWRRQENSPLHF. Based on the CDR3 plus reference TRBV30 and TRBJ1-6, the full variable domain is SQTIHQWPATLVQPVGSPLSLECTVEGTSNPNLYWYRQAAGRGLQLLFYSVGIGQISSEVPQNLSASRPQDRQFILSSKKLLLSDSGFYLCAWRRQENSPLHFGNGTRLTVT.

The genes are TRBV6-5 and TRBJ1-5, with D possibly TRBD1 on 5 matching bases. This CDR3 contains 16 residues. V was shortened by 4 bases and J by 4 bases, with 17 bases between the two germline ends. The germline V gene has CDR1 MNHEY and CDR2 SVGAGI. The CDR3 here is CASSFRRDDYNQPQHF. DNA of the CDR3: TGTGCCAGCAGTTTCCGGAGGGACGACTATAATCAGCCCCAGCATTTT.

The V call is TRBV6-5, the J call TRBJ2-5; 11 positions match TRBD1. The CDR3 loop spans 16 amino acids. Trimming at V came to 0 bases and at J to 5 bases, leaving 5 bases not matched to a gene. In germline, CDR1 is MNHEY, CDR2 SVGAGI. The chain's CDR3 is CASSYSDRGRSETQYF. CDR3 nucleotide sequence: TGTGCCAGCAGTTACTCGGACAGGGGGCGCTCGGAGACCCAGTACTTC.

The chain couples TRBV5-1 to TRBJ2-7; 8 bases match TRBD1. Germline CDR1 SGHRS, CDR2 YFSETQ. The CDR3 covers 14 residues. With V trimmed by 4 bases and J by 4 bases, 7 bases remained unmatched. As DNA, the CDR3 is TGCGCCAGCAGCACCGACAGGACAGGGTACGAGCAGTACTTC. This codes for CASSTDRTGYEQYF.

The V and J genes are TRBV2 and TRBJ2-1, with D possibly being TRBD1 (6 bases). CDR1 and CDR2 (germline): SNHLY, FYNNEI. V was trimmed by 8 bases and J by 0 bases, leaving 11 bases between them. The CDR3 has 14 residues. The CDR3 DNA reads TGTGCCAGCTCACCAGGGGCCTCCTACAATGAGCAGTTCTTC. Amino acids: CASSPGASYNEQFF.

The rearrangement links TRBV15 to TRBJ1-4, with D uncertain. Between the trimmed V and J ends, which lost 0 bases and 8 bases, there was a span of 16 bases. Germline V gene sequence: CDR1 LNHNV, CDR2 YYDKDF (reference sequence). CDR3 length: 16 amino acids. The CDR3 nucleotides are TGTGCCACCAGCAGAGAGGCCCCAGGATGGGAGGAAAAACTGTTTTTT. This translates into CATSREAPGWEEKLFF. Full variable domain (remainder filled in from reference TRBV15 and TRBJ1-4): DAMVIQNPRYQVTQFGKPVTLSCSQTLNHNVMYWYQQKSSQAPKLLFHYYDKDFNNEADTPDNFQSRRPNTSFCFLDIRSPGLGDTAMYLCATSREAPGWEEKLFFGSGTQLSVL.

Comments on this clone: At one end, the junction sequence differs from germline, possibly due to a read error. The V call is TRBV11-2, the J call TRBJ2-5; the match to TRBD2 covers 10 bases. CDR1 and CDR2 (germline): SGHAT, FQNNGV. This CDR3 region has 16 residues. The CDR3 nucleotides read TGTGCCGGCAGCCCCCGGGGAGCGGGGGGGGCAGAGACCCAGTACTTC. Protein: CAGSPRGAGGAETQYF.

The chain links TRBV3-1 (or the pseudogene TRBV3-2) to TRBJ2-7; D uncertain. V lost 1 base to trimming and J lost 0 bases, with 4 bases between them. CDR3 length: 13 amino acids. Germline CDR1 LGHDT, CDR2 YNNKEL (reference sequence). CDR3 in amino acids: CASSQAPSYEQYF. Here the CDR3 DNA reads TGTGCCAGCAGCCAAGCTCCCTCCTACGAGCAGTACTTC.

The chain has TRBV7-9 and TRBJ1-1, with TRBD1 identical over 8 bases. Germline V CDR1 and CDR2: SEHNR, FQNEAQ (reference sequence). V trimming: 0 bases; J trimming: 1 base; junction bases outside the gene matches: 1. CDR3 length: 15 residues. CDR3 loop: CASSLAGTGNTEAFF. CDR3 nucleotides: TGTGCCAGCAGCTTAGCCGGGACAGGGAACACTGAAGCTTTCTTT. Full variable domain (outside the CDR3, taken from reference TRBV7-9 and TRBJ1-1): DTGVSQNPRHKITKRGQNVTFRCDPISEHNRLYWYRQTLGQGPEFLTYFQNEAQLEKSRLLSDRFSAERPKGSFSTLEIQRTEQGDSAMYLCASSLAGTGNTEAFFGQGTRLTVV.

CDR3 region: CASSLRREETQYF. The CDR3 DNA follows: TGTGCCAGCAGCTTACGCAGGGAAGAGACCCAGTACTTC. V is TRBV7-9 and J is TRBJ2-5; D may be TRBD1 (5 bases). Trimming removed 2 bases at V and 3 bases at J, with 7 bases between. CDR3 length equals 13 residues. Germline V CDR1 and CDR2: SEHNR, FQNEAQ (reference sequence).

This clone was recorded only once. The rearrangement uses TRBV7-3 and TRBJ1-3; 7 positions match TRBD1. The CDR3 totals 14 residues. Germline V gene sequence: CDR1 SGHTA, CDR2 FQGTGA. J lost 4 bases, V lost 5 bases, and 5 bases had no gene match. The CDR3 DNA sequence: TGTGCCAGCAGCCTTGGACAGGTCGGAAACACCATATATTTT. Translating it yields CASSLGQVGNTIYF.

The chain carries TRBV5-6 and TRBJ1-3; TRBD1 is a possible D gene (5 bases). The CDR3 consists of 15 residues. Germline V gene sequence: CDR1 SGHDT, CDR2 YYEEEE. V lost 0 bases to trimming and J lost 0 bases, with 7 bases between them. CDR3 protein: CASSLEGYSGNTIYF. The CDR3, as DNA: TGTGCCAGCAGCTTGGAGGGGTACTCTGGAAACACCATATATTTT.